These 24 T cell receptor beta chains originate from one sample sequenced in a study of T cells in localized non-small cell lung cancer. Using immunoSEQ multiplex PCR, the repertoire was profiled, and TCRdb retains in-frame clones only, with some absent. The sample shows tens of thousands of clones, around nine tenths of them seen only once. This sample comprised peripheral blood, obtained before any cancer treatment. The receptors originated from a female donor of 60 years or more with stage I squamous cell lung carcinoma.

The chain carries TRBV5-6 and TRBJ1-5, with TRBD1 identical over 7 bases. The germline gives CDR1 SGHDT, CDR2 YYEEEE. Germline trimming cut 4 bases from V and 0 bases from J; bases unmatched to any gene: 4. This CDR3 spans 15 amino acids. The DNA for the CDR3 is TGTGCCAGCAGCCAAGGGACAGTTAGCAATCAGCCCCAGCATTTT. Its translation is CASSQGTVSNQPQHF.

The sample holds one count of this clone. The V and J genes are TRBV6-4 and TRBJ2-6; tentative D call: TRBD2 (6 bases). Germline values: CDR1 MRHNA, CDR2 SNTAGT. V was clipped by 3 bases and J by 0 bases, with 15 bases between them. There are 18 residues in the CDR3. CDR3: CASSDHGGTSSGANVLTF. Written as DNA, the CDR3 is TGTGCCAGCAGTGATCATGGGGGGACCAGCTCTGGGGCCAACGTCCTGACTTTC.

The chain has TRBV27 and TRBJ2-2; TRBD2 is a possible D gene (6 bases). V was pared by 3 bases and J by 0 bases, with 14 bases between. This CDR3 comprises 17 residues. Germline loops: CDR1 MNHEY, CDR2 SMNVEV (reference sequence). The CDR3 spells CASSFRRRGSNTGELFF. The CDR3 DNA follows: TGTGCCAGCAGTTTCCGTCGGCGGGGATCGAACACCGGGGAGCTGTTTTTT.

The chain recombines TRBV19 with TRBJ2-5; no definite D call. V lost 0 bases, J lost 2 bases, and 4 bases lay in between. Germline CDR1 is LNHDA and CDR2 is SQIVND (reference sequence). CDR3 length: 13 amino acids. CDR3 amino acids: CASSIDRQETQYF. DNA for the CDR3: TGTGCCAGTAGTATAGATCGACAAGAGACCCAGTACTTC.

The chain employs TRBV18 and TRBJ2-5; D may correspond to TRBD1 or TRBD2 (5 bases each). The CDR3 loop spans 17 amino acids. Trimming took 0 bases from V and 1 from J, leaving 15 bases between them. Germline loops: CDR1 KGHSH, CDR2 LQKENI. The CDR3 coding sequence is TGTGCCAGCTCACCACCGTCGAGGGGAGAGCGCCAAGAGACCCAGTACTTC. This gives the protein CASSPPSRGERQETQYF.

This chain links TRBV9 with TRBJ2-5, with 11 bases matching TRBD2. CDR3 length equals 18 residues. V trimming: 5 bases; J trimming: 1 base; junction bases outside the gene matches: 13. CDR1 is SGDLS and CDR2 is YYNGEE in the germline V gene. CDR3 coding DNA: TGTGCCAGCAGTAGGACCATTCGACTAGCGGGGTCCCAAGAGACCCAGTACTTC. Residues: CASSRTIRLAGSQETQYF. The full variable domain, with the rest looked up from reference TRBV9 and TRBJ2-5, is DSGVTQTPKHLITATGQRVTLRCSPRSGDLSVYWYQQSLDQGLQFLIQYYNGEERAKGNILERFSAQQFPDLHSELNLSSLELGDSALYFCASSRTIRLAGSQETQYFGPGTRLLVL.

The chain uses TRBV18 and TRBJ1-1; a possible D gene is TRBD1 (5 bases). Between the trimmed V and J ends, which lost 6 bases and 7 bases, there was a span of 15 bases. Germline loops: CDR1 KGHSH, CDR2 LQKENI. CDR3 length: 13 residues. The CDR3 region is CASSRGGEFEAFF. CDR3 sequence (DNA): TGTGCCAGCTCTCGGGGGGGGGAATTTGAAGCTTTCTTT.

The chain employs TRBV13 and TRBJ2-1, with TRBD2 matching over 13 bases. Germline V gene sequence: CDR1 PRHDT, CDR2 FYEKMQ (reference sequence). V lost 6 bases to trimming and J lost 0 bases; unmatched junction nucleotides: 2. There are 16 residues in the CDR3. The CDR3 is CASRRLAGGSYNEQFF. Written as DNA, the CDR3 is TGTGCCAGCAGGCGACTAGCGGGGGGCTCCTACAATGAGCAGTTCTTC.

This sequence joins TRBV15 and TRBJ1-1; D call uncertain. The CDR3 has 16 amino acids. The germline V gene encodes CDR1 LNHNV and CDR2 YYDKDF (reference sequence). Deletions cut 2 bases from V and 1 base from J, with 14 bases between. Written as DNA, the CDR3 is TGTGCCACCAGCAGATCCACAAGTGATCGGAACACTGAAGCTTTCTTT. Amino acid sequence: CATSRSTSDRNTEAFF.

The chain combines TRBV6-4 with TRBJ2-1, with a possible D match to TRBD2 (6 bases). Germline V lookup: CDR1 MRHNA, CDR2 SNTAGT. CDR3 length: 14 amino acids. Trimming removed 4 bases from V and 0 bases from J, with 7 bases in between. In DNA form, the CDR3 reads TGTGCCAGCAGTGTGACTAGCTCCTACAATGAGCAGTTCTTC. It is translated as CASSVTSSYNEQFF.

The V and J genes are TRBV7-2 and TRBJ1-2, with 8 bases that match TRBD1. This CDR3 has 16 residues. The trim removed 8 bases at V and 6 bases at J, leaving 17 bases unmatched. Per germline, CDR1 SGHTA and CDR2 FQGNSA. The DNA of the CDR3 is TGTGCCAGCGGGAGGAGGACAGGGTCCTTTTCGGATGGCTACACCTTC. Translation: CASGRRTGSFSDGYTF.

The chain is built from TRBV19 and TRBJ1-1; tentatively, D is TRBD1 (6 bases). CDR1 is LNHDA and CDR2 is SQIVND in the germline V gene (reference sequence). V lost 2 bases, J lost 1 base, and 8 bases lay in between. The CDR3 loop spans 14 amino acids. DNA of the CDR3: TGTGCCAGTAGTATAATCAGGGGGAACACTGAAGCTTTCTTT. Translated: CASSIIRGNTEAFF.

V gene TRBV9 combines with J gene TRBJ1-2; D may be TRBD1 (6 bases). The ends were cut back, 4 bases at V and 3 bases at J, with 16 bases in the middle. This CDR3 has 15 residues. CDR1 is SGDLS and CDR2 is YYNGEE in the germline V gene. CDR3 residues: CASSFRDIGDYGYTF. The CDR3 bases are TGTGCCAGCAGCTTCAGGGACATTGGAGACTATGGCTACACCTTC.

This rearrangement joins TRBV5-4 to TRBJ2-5, with 12 bases fitting TRBD2. V gave up 0 bases and J gave up 5 bases; unmatched junction bases: 2. The CDR3 is 15 residues long. The germline V gene encodes CDR1 SGHNT and CDR2 YYREEE (reference sequence). The CDR3 DNA follows: TGTGCCAGCAGCTTGGGACTAGCGGGAGCGGAGACCCAGTACTTC. The encoded protein is CASSLGLAGAETQYF.

The V call is TRBV10-2, the J call TRBJ2-7, with 7 bases aligning to TRBD2. Trimming took 7 bases from V and 5 from J; bases not matched to a gene: 11. The germline CDR1 and CDR2 sequences are WSHSY and SAAADI. The CDR3 consists of 14 residues. CDR3 nucleotides: TGCGCCAGCACCGGCGCGGGAGAGTTTCACGAGCAGTACTTC. This gives the protein CASTGAGEFHEQYF.

This chain uses TRBV5-1 with TRBJ2-1; D perhaps matches TRBD2 (6 bases). CDR3 length: 15 amino acids. V lost 0 bases and J lost 5, with 12 bases in between. Germline V gene sequence: CDR1 SGHRS, CDR2 YFSETQ. CDR3 in amino acids: CASSLGTSPNNEQFF. DNA for the CDR3: TGCGCCAGCAGCTTGGGCACTAGCCCGAACAATGAGCAGTTCTTC.

The chain is built from TRBV2 and TRBJ2-7; perhaps TRBD2 as D (6 bases). CDR1 is SNHLY and CDR2 is FYNNEI in the germline V gene. Trimming pared 7 bases from V and 6 bases from J, leaving 16 bases between. CDR3 length: 13 amino acids. The CDR3 nucleotides are TGTGCCAGCAAGGCTAGCGTATGGAGCGAGCAGTACTTC. Translating it yields CASKASVWSEQYF.

V and J are TRBV5-1 and TRBJ2-7, with TRBD1 matching 12 bases. With V trimmed by 0 bases and J by 7 bases, 8 bases remained unmatched. This CDR3 is built from 16 residues. From germline, CDR1 is SGHRS and CDR2 YFSETQ. CDR3 in DNA: TGCGCCAGCAGCTTGGGACTCCGGGACAGGGGGCGAGAGCAGTACTTC. Translation: CASSLGLRDRGREQYF.

The chain couples TRBV7-3 to TRBJ2-2; TRBD2 aligns across 12 bases. The V gene's germline CDR1 is SGHTA and CDR2 FQGTGA. The CDR3 contains 16 residues. The V and J ends lost 6 bases and 3 bases, in that order; junction bases with no gene match: 5. The CDR3 coding sequence is TGTGCCAGCAGAAACCTAGCGGGAGGGGACACCGGGGAGCTGTTTTTT. Translated: CASRNLAGGDTGELFF.

The chain employs TRBV9 and TRBJ2-2; D is perhaps TRBD1 (5 bases). Germline V gene sequence: CDR1 SGDLS, CDR2 YYNGEE. Trimming left V 5 bases short and J 2 bases short, with 7 bases between. CDR3 length equals 13 residues. As DNA, the CDR3 is TGTGCCAGCAGGGGGCCAAACACCGGGGAGCTGTTTTTT. This gives the protein CASRGPNTGELFF. Full variable domain (outside the CDR3, taken from reference TRBV9 and TRBJ2-2): DSGVTQTPKHLITATGQRVTLRCSPRSGDLSVYWYQQSLDQGLQFLIQYYNGEERAKGNILERFSAQQFPDLHSELNLSSLELGDSALYFCASRGPNTGELFFGEGSRLTVL.

The CDR3 region has the DNA TGCGCCAGCAGTCTGGTACCGGGGTCGAACACCGGGGAGCTGTTTTTT. Translated, it gives CASSLVPGSNTGELFF. The chain uses TRBV5-1 and TRBJ2-2, with TRBD2 as a possible D gene (5 bases). CDR3 length: 16 amino acids. From germline, CDR1 is SGHRS and CDR2 YFSETQ. Trimming pared 5 bases from V and 0 bases from J, leaving 14 bases between.

The chain recombines TRBV7-9 with TRBJ1-1, with TRBD1 identical over 12 bases. This CDR3 comprises 14 residues. From germline, CDR1 is SEHNR and CDR2 FQNEAQ (reference sequence). V shed 5 bases, J shed 6 bases, and the junction held 4 bases outside the gene matches. CDR3 residues: CASSTGQGAAEAFF. As DNA, the CDR3 is TGTGCCAGCAGCACGGGACAGGGGGCCGCTGAAGCTTTCTTT.

The rearrangement joins TRBV19 to TRBJ1-5; 7 bases fit TRBD1. J gave up 4 bases and V 6 bases, and 12 bases lay outside the gene matches. This CDR3 comprises 16 residues. Per the germline V gene, CDR1 is LNHDA and CDR2 is SQIVND (reference sequence). This CDR3 reads CASRIKATGRNQPQHF. The CDR3 DNA reads as TGTGCCAGTAGGATCAAAGCGACAGGGAGGAATCAGCCCCAGCATTTT.

The chain couples TRBV2 to TRBJ1-1; D unclear. V lost 2 bases to trimming and J lost 1 base, with 5 bases between them. This CDR3 is 13 amino acids long. Germline V lookup: CDR1 SNHLY, CDR2 FYNNEI. The CDR3 is CASSERQNTEAFF. The CDR3 DNA reads as TGTGCCAGCAGTGAACGCCAGAACACTGAAGCTTTCTTT.